This entry lists 18 T cell receptor beta chains sequenced from one sample in a study of T-cell memory formation after mild COVID-19. Using its own MiXCR run on the 5' RACE reads, TCRdb lists one record per CDR3 protein. The profile covers fewer than 700,000 distinct CDR3 sequences, with about a fifth appearing a single time and roughly 8.1% taken by the ten largest. Sample: PBMCs or a T cell subset sorted from them (not recorded which). These receptors were obtained from an adult woman who had mild COVID-19 (a few samples of this study predate the infection). Cell type and time point are not known.

This clonotype has a handful of counts. This sequence joins TRBV5-1 and TRBJ1-3, with a tentative D call TRBD1 (6 bases). The CDR3 has 17 amino acids. The germline V gene encodes CDR1 SGHRS and CDR2 YFSETQ. Trimming cost V 0 bases and J 0 bases, with 13 bases left between them. The CDR3 protein is CASSLEPGDFSGNTIYF. DNA for the CDR3: TGCGCCAGCAGCTTGGAGCCAGGGGATTTCTCTGGAAACACCATATATTTT.

The sample holds a few counts of this clonotype. The V call is TRBV30, the J call TRBJ2-7; D ambiguous. Looked up from germline, CDR1 is GTSNPN and CDR2 is SVGIG (reference sequence). This CDR3 comprises 14 residues. V lost 2 bases and J 0 bases, leaving 11 bases between the germline ends. The CDR3 region is CAWSIDSTSYEQYF. The CDR3 DNA reads as TGTGCCTGGAGTATCGACTCGACCTCCTACGAGCAGTACTTC.

The chain combines TRBV3-1 with TRBJ2-1; D call uncertain. CDR1 and CDR2 (germline): LGHDT, YNNKEL (reference sequence). The V and J ends lost 6 bases and 3 bases respectively, with 12 bases between them. This CDR3 is built from 14 residues. As DNA, the CDR3 is TGTGCCAGCAGGGTTGCAGGCATCTACAATGAGCAGTTCTTC. Protein: CASRVAGIYNEQFF.

The genes are TRBV6-2 or TRBV6-3 and TRBJ2-7; D unclear. CDR3 length: 13 residues. The V end was cut by 0 bases, the J end by 3 bases, with 6 bases between. Germline CDR1 reads MNHEY; CDR2 reads SVGEGT. The CDR3 DNA is TGTGCCAGCAGTTACTCCCAGGTCTACGAGCAGTACTTC. Protein sequence: CASSYSQVYEQYF.

The chain combines TRBV12-3 or TRBV12-4 with TRBJ2-4, with D perhaps matching TRBD2 (5 bases). V was trimmed by 3 bases and J by 0 bases, leaving 6 bases between them. This CDR3 is 14 amino acids long. The DNA of the CDR3 is TGTGCCAGCAGTTTCGAGGGAGCCAAAAACATTCAGTACTTC. Its translation: CASSFEGAKNIQYF.

This chain connects TRBV5-1 to TRBJ1-1; D not resolved. The V and J ends lost 0 bases and 1 base respectively, with 7 bases between them. Germline lookup yields CDR1 SGHRS and CDR2 YFSETQ. There are 14 residues in the CDR3. The CDR3 DNA reads as TGCGCCAGCAGCTTGGAGGCGGGGAACACTGAAGCTTTCTTT. It codes for CASSLEAGNTEAFF.

This clonotype was observed a handful of times. The chain carries TRBV7-3 and TRBJ2-3; TRBD2 matches at 8 bases. The ends lost 1 base at V and 4 bases at J; junction bases unmatched: 4. The CDR3 covers 15 residues. The V gene's germline CDR1 is SGHTA and CDR2 FQGTGA. DNA for the CDR3: TGTGCCAGCAGCTTAAGCGGGGGGCCCGCAGATACGCAGTATTTT. Translated: CASSLSGGPADTQYF.

This clonotype was counted at least ten times. The rearrangement joins TRBV7-2 to TRBJ1-3, with D possibly matching TRBD1 (5 bases). Trimming removed 1 base from V and 3 bases from J, with 16 bases in between. The CDR3 runs to 17 residues. CDR1 SGHTA and CDR2 FQGNSA come from the germline V gene. CDR3 amino acids: CASSLGPGRGLGNTIYF. The DNA for the CDR3 is TGTGCCAGCAGCTTAGGGCCGGGGAGGGGACTTGGAAACACCATATATTTT.

There are a few counts of this clonotype. The CDR3 DNA reads TGTGCCAGCAGTTACCCCCCCGGGACTGACAACAATGAGCAGTTCTTC. Its protein is CASSYPPGTDNNEQFF. This sequence joins TRBV6-6 and TRBJ2-1; D is possibly TRBD2 (6 bases). Germline assignment: CDR1 MNHNY and CDR2 SVGAGI (reference sequence). Trimming pared 2 bases from V and 5 bases from J, leaving 16 bases between. This CDR3 region has 16 residues.

The V gene is TRBV20-1, the J gene TRBJ2-3; 9 bases are a match to TRBD2. This CDR3 comprises 13 residues. Trimming removed 6 bases from V and 1 base from J; junction bases left unmatched: 2. Germline values: CDR1 DFQATT, CDR2 SNEGSKA (reference sequence). DNA of the CDR3: TGCAGTGCATTAGCGGGGGGCACAGATACGCAGTATTTT. This sequence encodes CSALAGGTDTQYF.

The chain joins TRBV11-2 to TRBJ2-1; D possibly corresponds to TRBD1 (6 bases). This CDR3 is built from 14 residues. Trimming cost V 5 bases and J 3 bases, with 11 bases left between them. CDR1 and CDR2 from the germline V gene are SGHAT and FQNNGV. The CDR3 DNA reads TGTGCCAGCAGCCTCCGACAGGACTACAATGAGCAGTTCTTC. As protein: CASSLRQDYNEQFF.

The V gene is TRBV9, the J gene TRBJ2-1; D is possibly TRBD1 or TRBD2 (5 bases each). This CDR3 is 17 amino acids long. Germline V gene lookup returns CDR1 SGDLS and CDR2 YYNGEE. V was trimmed by 0 bases and J by 7 bases, leaving 20 bases between them. CDR3 region: CASSVVGTWASGNEQFF. The CDR3 DNA follows: TGTGCCAGCAGCGTAGTTGGGACGTGGGCTAGTGGGAATGAGCAGTTCTTC.

This clonotype showed up just a few times. The chain uses TRBV30 and TRBJ2-2; 8 bases match TRBD1. The V segment lost 8 bases and the J segment 6 bases; nucleotides outside the gene matches: 5. This CDR3 is 12 amino acids long. Looked up from germline, CDR1 is GTSNPN and CDR2 is SVGIG (reference sequence). The CDR3 here is CARGQGSGELFF. The CDR3, as DNA: TGTGCCCGTGGACAGGGCTCCGGGGAGCTGTTTTTT. Full variable domain (outside the CDR3, taken from reference TRBV30 and TRBJ2-2): SQTIHQWPATLVQPVGSPLSLECTVEGTSNPNLYWYRQAAGRGLQLLFYSVGIGQISSEVPQNLSASRPQDRQFILSSKKLLLSDSGFYLCARGQGSGELFFGEGSRLTVL.

The chain links TRBV7-9 to TRBJ2-2; TRBD1 aligns across 9 bases. The CDR3 length is 16 residues. The ends lost 9 bases at V and 6 bases at J; junction bases unmatched: 14. CDR1 is SEHNR and CDR2 is FQNEAQ in the germline V gene (reference sequence). Written as DNA, the CDR3 is TGTGCCAGAAGCAAGACCGGGACAGGGTCTTCCGGGGAGCTGTTTTTT. It translates to CARSKTGTGSSGELFF.

The chain combines TRBV5-5 with TRBJ1-4; possibly TRBD1 for D (6 bases). Trimming left V 0 bases short and J 8 bases short, with 17 bases between. The CDR3 is 16 residues long. The germline CDR1 and CDR2 sequences are SGHKS and YYEKEE (reference sequence). The CDR3 nucleotides read TGTGCCAGCAGCTTGGGGTTCGGGGGGCTACAGGAAAAACTGTTTTTT. Its protein product is CASSLGFGGLQEKLFF. Full variable domain (remainder filled in from reference TRBV5-5 and TRBJ1-4): DAGVTQSPTHLIKTRGQQVTLRCSPISGHKSVSWYQQVLGQGPQFIFQYYEKEERGRGNFPDRFSARQFPNYSSELNVNALLLGDSALYLCASSLGFGGLQEKLFFGSGTQLSVL.

This clonotype was counted many times. The chain employs TRBV29-1 and TRBJ1-4, with unresolved D. V lost 3 bases, J lost 10 bases, and 18 bases lay in between. Germline CDR1 SQVTM, CDR2 ANQGSEA. The CDR3 totals 14 residues. Written as DNA, the CDR3 is TGCAGCGTTGATACGCCCGGGGATTTCGGAAAACTGTTTTTT. Translated, it gives CSVDTPGDFGKLFF.

Ten or more counts support this clonotype. The chain carries TRBV18 and TRBJ2-2, with TRBD2 identical over 10 bases. The CDR3 consists of 16 residues. The ends lost 1 base at V and 6 bases at J; junction bases unmatched: 5. Germline loops: CDR1 KGHSH, CDR2 LQKENI. For the CDR3, the DNA is TGTGCCAGCTCACCACGGTCTAGCGGGAGTGCCGGGGAGCTGTTTTTT. Translated, it gives CASSPRSSGSAGELFF.

The rearrangement joins TRBV9 to TRBJ2-3; D unresolved. The germline CDR1 and CDR2 sequences are SGDLS and YYNGEE. This CDR3 spans 13 amino acids. The V and J ends lost 0 bases and 5 bases respectively, with 7 bases between them. DNA for the CDR3: TGTGCCAGCAGCGTAGGACCAGAAGATACGCAGTATTTT. Translated, it gives CASSVGPEDTQYF.